Detailed here is one T cell receptor (beta chain). CDR1 and CDR2 (germline): SQVTM, ANQGSEA. Trimming shortened V by 2 bases and J by 0 bases, and 14 bases separated the two germline ends. The CDR3 extends over 17 amino acids. In the source study's methods: Estimation of nucleated cell counts relied on the amplification of reference gene primers. Measured with immunoSEQ multiplex PCR; TCRdb has only the in-frame clones, and not every one. D and trimming come from the DNA, and the V and J calls and clone size come from that table. The sample has about 45,000 clones; around 90% are singletons. The sample comes from a study of blood T cell repertoires in COVID-19. Study background: The samples span acute and convalescent COVID-19 from the United States, Italy and Spain. Sample material is recorded as cDNA or gDNA derived from T cells, B-cell-depleted T cells, or PBMCs.

Seattle's cohort entered during active infection and was followed longitudinally. Sequencing used peripheral blood. The chain links TRBV29-1 to TRBJ2-6; a possible D gene is TRBD1 (6 bases). This TCR came from a man aged 50 to 60 with COVID-19, enrolled during active disease. CDR3 protein: CSVERQDRVSGANVLTF. The CDR3 region has the DNA TGCAGCGTTGAACGACAGGACCGGGTCTCTGGGGCCAACGTCCTGACTTTC.